The 32 T cell receptor beta chains presented below share a single source sample, sequenced in a study of blood T cell repertoires in COVID-19 (dated by TCRdb to the early 2020s). Library prep was done by the immunoSEQ multiplex PCR assay. What TCRdb holds here is the immuneACCESS table cut down to in-frame rearrangements. Part of the clones is not present; checked against another copy, under half of the missing clones reflect an unresolved V gene, and the others are unexplained. The sample yields around 150,000 clones; about nine tenths were counted once. Over 3.5% of the sample lies in the top ten. Material for sequencing was peripheral blood. These receptors all come from a woman aged 60-70 years with active or convalescent COVID-19.

V gene TRBV7-6 combines with J gene TRBJ2-7; 7 bases map to TRBD1. There are 16 residues in the CDR3. The V segment lost 3 bases and the J segment 6 bases; nucleotides outside the gene matches: 14. Germline V gene data show CDR1 as SGHVS and CDR2 as FNYEAQ. This chain's CDR3 is CASSFSIGQAVGEQYF. The CDR3 DNA follows: TGTGCCAGCAGCTTCTCCATCGGACAGGCCGTTGGCGAGCAGTACTTC.

The chain links TRBV19 to TRBJ1-4; D not resolved. This CDR3 is 14 amino acids long. Germline V gene data show CDR1 as LNHDA and CDR2 as SQIVND (reference sequence). V lost 3 bases and J lost 6, with 11 bases in between. CDR3 DNA sequence: TGTGCCAGTAGTATCGTGGTGGAGGATGAAAAACTGTTTTTT. Its protein is CASSIVVEDEKLFF. Based on the CDR3 plus reference TRBV19 and TRBJ1-4, the full variable domain is DGGITQSPKYLFRKEGQNVTLSCEQNLNHDAMYWYRQDPGQGLRLIYYSQIVNDFQKGDIAEGYSVSREKKESFPLTVTSAQKNPTAFYLCASSIVVEDEKLFFGSGTQLSVL.

The J gene is TRBJ2-7, the V gene TRBV3-1 (or the pseudogene TRBV3-2); D may be TRBD2 (6 bases). This CDR3 spans 11 amino acids. The germline V gene encodes CDR1 LGHDT and CDR2 YNNKEL (reference sequence). Here the CDR3 reads CAAGFNYEQYF. The CDR3 DNA follows: TGTGCGGCGGGGTTTAATTACGAGCAGTACTTC.

V gene TRBV30 combines with J gene TRBJ1-4; D possibly corresponds to TRBD1 (6 bases). CDR1 and CDR2 from the germline V gene are GTSNPN and SVGIG (reference sequence). V lost 1 base to trimming and J lost 4 bases, with 13 bases between them. This CDR3 spans 15 amino acids. CDR3 DNA sequence: TGTGCCTGGAGTGAAAGACAGGCCAATAATGAAAAACTGTTTTTT. Translated, it gives CAWSERQANNEKLFF.

For the CDR3, the DNA is TGTGCCAGTAGTATCCTCCTCGGACAGGCGAACACTGAAGCTTTCTTT. This gives the protein CASSILLGQANTEAFF. This chain links TRBV19 with TRBJ1-1, with 7 nucleotides matching TRBD1. The CDR3 contains 16 residues. J was trimmed by 1 base and V by 3 bases; bases with no gene match: 8. The germline V gene encodes CDR1 LNHDA and CDR2 SQIVND (reference sequence).

This clone was detected only once. The J gene is TRBJ2-2, the V gene TRBV7-9; 10 bases line up with TRBD2. The CDR3 length is 14 residues. Germline-derived CDR1 and CDR2 are SEHNR and FQNEAQ (reference sequence). The V segment lost 8 bases and the J segment 4 bases; nucleotides outside the gene matches: 4. The CDR3 sequence: CASGSGGGTGELFF. CDR3 in DNA: TGTGCCAGCGGGAGCGGGGGGGGCACCGGGGAGCTGTTTTTT.

The rearrangement uses TRBV6-5 and TRBJ1-1; 8 nucleotides line up with TRBD1. The germline V gene encodes CDR1 MNHEY and CDR2 SVGAGI. V lost 6 bases and J lost 5; bases outside the gene matches: 8. This CDR3 contains 14 residues. In DNA form, the CDR3 reads TGTGCCAGCAGCTCGGGACAGGCGGGAACTGAAGCTTTCTTT. This codes for CASSSGQAGTEAFF.

V usage is TRBV10-3 and J usage is TRBJ1-5; 7 bases agree with TRBD1. With 4 bases clipped from V and 1 base from J, the junction kept 4 bases outside the gene matches. This CDR3 region has 15 residues. Germline V gives CDR1 ENHRY, CDR2 SYGVKD. CDR3 sequence reads: CAISGGTESNQPQHF. As DNA, the CDR3 is TGTGCCATCAGTGGTGGGACAGAAAGCAATCAGCCCCAGCATTTT.

This sequence joins TRBV20-1 and TRBJ2-3, with 8 positions matching TRBD1. Germline V CDR1 and CDR2: DFQATT, SNEGSKA (reference sequence). The CDR3 loop spans 14 amino acids. Unmatched junction bases numbered 5, after V lost 3 bases and J lost 3 bases. CDR3 nucleotides: TGCAGTGCTAGTACCGACAGGGGAACAGATACGCAGTATTTT. This translates into CSASTDRGTDTQYF.

This chain connects TRBV18 to TRBJ2-3, with D possibly matching TRBD2 (6 bases). This CDR3 is 15 amino acids long. Germline V gene sequence: CDR1 KGHSH, CDR2 LQKENI. The V and J ends lost 3 bases and 0 bases respectively, with 10 bases between them. The CDR3 nucleotides are TGTGCCAGCTCACCCGGGACTCCTAGCACAGATACGCAGTATTTT. This codes for CASSPGTPSTDTQYF.

This rearrangement joins TRBV18 to TRBJ1-4; 9 positions agree with TRBD1. V shed 4 bases and J 5 bases; nucleotides not matched to a gene: 8. Per the germline V gene, CDR1 is KGHSH and CDR2 is LQKENI. This CDR3 has 16 residues. In DNA, the CDR3 is TGTGCCAGCTCACGAGTCGTCGGACAGGGGAATGAAAAACTGTTTTTT. This translates into CASSRVVGQGNEKLFF.

This rearrangement joins TRBV5-6 to TRBJ2-2; 10 bases align to TRBD2. This CDR3 is 16 amino acids long. Germline values: CDR1 SGHDT, CDR2 YYEEEE. J lost 4 bases, V lost 2 bases, and 5 bases had no gene match. Written as DNA, the CDR3 is TGTGCCAGCAGCTTTTTTAGCGGGGGGAGCACCGGGGAGCTGTTTTTT. Amino acid sequence: CASSFFSGGSTGELFF.

The V call is TRBV6-4, the J call TRBJ1-2, with D tentatively TRBD1 (5 bases). From germline, CDR1 is MRHNA and CDR2 SNTAGT. This CDR3 has 15 amino acids. V shed 0 bases and J shed 7 bases, with 15 bases lying between them. This CDR3 reads CASSDSIPRVGGYTF. DNA for the CDR3: TGTGCCAGCAGTGACTCGATTCCCAGGGTCGGTGGCTACACCTTC.

The rearrangement uses TRBV24-1 and TRBJ1-2; D is uncertain. Between the trimmed V and J ends, which lost 7 bases and 8 bases, there was a span of 10 bases. The germline V gene has CDR1 KGHDR and CDR2 SFDVKD. The CDR3 is 11 residues long. The CDR3 sequence: CATRVARGYTF. The CDR3 nucleotides are TGTGCCACCAGAGTTGCTAGGGGCTACACCTTC.

This rearrangement joins TRBV6-1 to TRBJ1-1, with TRBD1 as a possible D gene (6 bases). This CDR3 has 13 amino acids. The V end lost 2 bases, the J end lost 11 bases, and 15 bases lay between the germline ends. Germline V gene sequence: CDR1 MNHNS, CDR2 SASEGT. The CDR3 loop reads CASSETRGRVAFF. Written as DNA, the CDR3 is TGTGCCAGCAGTGAAACCAGGGGCCGAGTGGCTTTCTTT.

This sequence joins TRBV18 and TRBJ2-7; TRBD1 matches 10 bases. The V segment lost 3 bases and the J segment 5 bases; nucleotides outside the gene matches: 4. The length of the CDR3 is 14 residues. Germline V gene data show CDR1 as KGHSH and CDR2 as LQKENI. CDR3 coding DNA: TGTGCCAGCTCACCGGGACAGGGGTTCAACGAGCAGTACTTC. Residues: CASSPGQGFNEQYF.

The V gene is TRBV29-1, the J gene TRBJ1-6; D may be TRBD1 (5 bases). Germline-derived CDR1 and CDR2 are SQVTM and ANQGSEA. This CDR3 contains 13 residues. V was cut by 6 bases and J by 6 bases, with 12 bases left in between. DNA for the CDR3: TGCAGCGTGAGGTGGGGCCCTAATTCACCCCTCCACTTT. Encoded protein: CSVRWGPNSPLHF.

This chain joins TRBV7-2 and TRBJ1-2, with 10 bases that match TRBD1. The CDR3 loop spans 15 amino acids. Looked up from germline, CDR1 is SGHTA and CDR2 is FQGNSA. J was trimmed by 4 bases and V by 3 bases; bases with no gene match: 5. DNA of the CDR3: TGTGCCAGCAGCTTCGACAGGGGGCCTCTCTATGGCTACACCTTC. Its protein product is CASSFDRGPLYGYTF.

V and J are TRBV5-6 and TRBJ1-1, with D tentatively TRBD1 (5 bases). V shed 2 bases and J shed 3 bases, with 17 bases lying between them. The CDR3 covers 16 residues. Germline V gene sequence: CDR1 SGHDT, CDR2 YYEEEE. The CDR3 reads CASSLTGANSYTEAFF. The CDR3 DNA is TGTGCCAGCAGCTTAACTGGGGCAAATTCGTACACTGAAGCTTTCTTT.

This chain uses TRBV7-9 with TRBJ1-2; 7 nucleotides agree with TRBD1. V was clipped by 6 bases and J by 8 bases; unmatched bases: 6. The germline CDR1 and CDR2 sequences are SEHNR and FQNEAQ (reference sequence). The CDR3 loop spans 12 amino acids. CDR3 sequence: CASSSGGWGYTF. The CDR3 region has the DNA TGTGCCAGCAGTTCAGGGGGATGGGGCTACACCTTC.

The rearrangement joins TRBV19 to TRBJ1-1, with a tentative D call TRBD1 (6 bases). The V and J ends lost 1 base and 5 bases respectively, with 11 bases between them. Looked up from germline, CDR1 is LNHDA and CDR2 is SQIVND (reference sequence). The CDR3 runs to 14 residues. This CDR3 is CASSIGSGETEAFF. The DNA for the CDR3 is TGTGCCAGTAGTATAGGTTCAGGGGAAACTGAAGCTTTCTTT.

V is TRBV10-3 and J is TRBJ1-5; D uncertain. Germline V gives CDR1 ENHRY, CDR2 SYGVKD. Between the trimmed V and J ends, which lost 7 bases and 0 bases, there was a span of 7 bases. There are 13 residues in the CDR3. The CDR3 bases are TGTGCCATCACCCCAGATAGCAATCAGCCCCAGCATTTT. It codes for CAITPDSNQPQHF.

The rearrangement uses TRBV12-5 and TRBJ1-1; D not certain. V shed 4 bases and J shed 3 bases, with 12 bases lying between them. Germline V gives CDR1 LGHNT, CDR2 FRNRAP. This CDR3 is 14 amino acids long. CDR3 DNA: TGTGCTAGTGGTTATGAAATCCGGGACACTGAAGCTTTCTTT. Translation gives CASGYEIRDTEAFF.

The chain has TRBV7-9 and TRBJ1-1; D is possibly TRBD1 (5 bases). This CDR3 comprises 16 residues. Germline loops: CDR1 SEHNR, CDR2 FQNEAQ (reference sequence). V was trimmed by 5 bases and J by 2 bases, leaving 18 bases between them. CDR3 in amino acids: CASSDKLRGLNTEAFF. The CDR3 DNA sequence: TGTGCCAGCAGCGACAAATTAAGGGGTTTAAACACTGAAGCTTTCTTT.

The chain couples TRBV7-2 to TRBJ1-1; D is uncertain. V was cut by 2 bases and J by 3 bases, with 10 bases left in between. CDR3 length: 14 amino acids. Germline CDR1 SGHTA, CDR2 FQGNSA. The CDR3 region is CASSLLIPYTEAFF. The CDR3 DNA reads as TGTGCCAGCAGCTTATTAATTCCTTACACTGAAGCTTTCTTT.

The J gene is TRBJ1-1, the V gene TRBV15; possible D gene TRBD1, 5 bases. Trimming shortened V by 1 base and J by 1 base, and 19 bases separated the two germline ends. Germline CDR1 and CDR2: LNHNV and YYDKDF (reference sequence). The CDR3 runs to 18 residues. CDR3 DNA sequence: TGTGCCACCAGCAGAGCCTTATCATTCGGGCAGGGGAACACTGAAGCTTTCTTT. This codes for CATSRALSFGQGNTEAFF.

J is TRBJ2-3 and V is TRBV5-1; D is unresolved. The CDR3 sequence is 12 residues long. Looked up from germline, CDR1 is SGHRS and CDR2 is YFSETQ. Trimming took 4 bases from V and 0 from J, leaving 3 bases between them. The CDR3: CASSPSTDTQYF. DNA for the CDR3: TGCGCCAGCAGCCCTAGCACAGATACGCAGTATTTT. Full variable domain (outside the CDR3, taken from reference TRBV5-1 and TRBJ2-3): KAGVTQTPRYLIKTRGQQVTLSCSPISGHRSVSWYQQTPGQGLQFLFEYFSETQRNKGNFPGRFSGRQFSNSRSEMNVSTLELGDSALYLCASSPSTDTQYFGPGTRLTVL.

The genes are TRBV24-1 and TRBJ2-3; TRBD2 is a possible D gene (5 bases). Germline CDR1 and CDR2: KGHDR and SFDVKD. Between the trimmed V and J ends, which lost 4 bases and 5 bases, there was a span of 15 bases. CDR3 length: 15 amino acids. The DNA for the CDR3 is TGTGCCACCAGTGACCCGGGGATGGGTAGAGATACGCAGTATTTT. Protein sequence: CATSDPGMGRDTQYF.

The rearrangement links TRBV28 to TRBJ1-2; unclear D gene. In germline, CDR1 is MDHEN, CDR2 SYDVKM. This CDR3 is 9 amino acids long. Trimming stripped 8 bases from V and 7 bases from J, with 5 bases between. The CDR3 nucleotides are TGTGCCAGCGGCCTTGGCTACACCTTC. It encodes CASGLGYTF.

The J gene is TRBJ2-2, the V gene TRBV12-3 or TRBV12-4, with TRBD2 as a possible D gene (5 bases). V was pared by 7 bases and J by 4 bases, with 10 bases between. CDR3 length: 13 residues. In nucleotides, the CDR3 is TGTGCCAGCAACCCGGCGGGCACCGGGGAGCTGTTTTTT. It codes for CASNPAGTGELFF.

The chain is built from TRBV4-1 and TRBJ1-4; D not resolved. The ends were cut back, 3 bases at V and 2 bases at J, with 25 bases in the middle. The length of the CDR3 is 20 residues. Germline CDR1 reads MGHRA; CDR2 reads YSYEKL. CDR3 in DNA: TGCGCCAGCAGCCATCCTCGCCCCGGGAGCCCAGAGGCTACTAATGAAAAACTGTTTTTT. It encodes CASSHPRPGSPEATNEKLFF.

This rearrangement joins TRBV5-1 to TRBJ2-5, with TRBD1 identical over 8 bases. The CDR3 contains 16 residues. Germline values: CDR1 SGHRS, CDR2 YFSETQ. With 0 bases clipped from V and 0 bases from J, the junction kept 4 bases outside the gene matches. This chain's CDR3 is CASSLAPGQDQETQYF. In DNA, the CDR3 is TGCGCCAGCAGCTTGGCCCCGGGACAGGACCAAGAGACCCAGTACTTC.